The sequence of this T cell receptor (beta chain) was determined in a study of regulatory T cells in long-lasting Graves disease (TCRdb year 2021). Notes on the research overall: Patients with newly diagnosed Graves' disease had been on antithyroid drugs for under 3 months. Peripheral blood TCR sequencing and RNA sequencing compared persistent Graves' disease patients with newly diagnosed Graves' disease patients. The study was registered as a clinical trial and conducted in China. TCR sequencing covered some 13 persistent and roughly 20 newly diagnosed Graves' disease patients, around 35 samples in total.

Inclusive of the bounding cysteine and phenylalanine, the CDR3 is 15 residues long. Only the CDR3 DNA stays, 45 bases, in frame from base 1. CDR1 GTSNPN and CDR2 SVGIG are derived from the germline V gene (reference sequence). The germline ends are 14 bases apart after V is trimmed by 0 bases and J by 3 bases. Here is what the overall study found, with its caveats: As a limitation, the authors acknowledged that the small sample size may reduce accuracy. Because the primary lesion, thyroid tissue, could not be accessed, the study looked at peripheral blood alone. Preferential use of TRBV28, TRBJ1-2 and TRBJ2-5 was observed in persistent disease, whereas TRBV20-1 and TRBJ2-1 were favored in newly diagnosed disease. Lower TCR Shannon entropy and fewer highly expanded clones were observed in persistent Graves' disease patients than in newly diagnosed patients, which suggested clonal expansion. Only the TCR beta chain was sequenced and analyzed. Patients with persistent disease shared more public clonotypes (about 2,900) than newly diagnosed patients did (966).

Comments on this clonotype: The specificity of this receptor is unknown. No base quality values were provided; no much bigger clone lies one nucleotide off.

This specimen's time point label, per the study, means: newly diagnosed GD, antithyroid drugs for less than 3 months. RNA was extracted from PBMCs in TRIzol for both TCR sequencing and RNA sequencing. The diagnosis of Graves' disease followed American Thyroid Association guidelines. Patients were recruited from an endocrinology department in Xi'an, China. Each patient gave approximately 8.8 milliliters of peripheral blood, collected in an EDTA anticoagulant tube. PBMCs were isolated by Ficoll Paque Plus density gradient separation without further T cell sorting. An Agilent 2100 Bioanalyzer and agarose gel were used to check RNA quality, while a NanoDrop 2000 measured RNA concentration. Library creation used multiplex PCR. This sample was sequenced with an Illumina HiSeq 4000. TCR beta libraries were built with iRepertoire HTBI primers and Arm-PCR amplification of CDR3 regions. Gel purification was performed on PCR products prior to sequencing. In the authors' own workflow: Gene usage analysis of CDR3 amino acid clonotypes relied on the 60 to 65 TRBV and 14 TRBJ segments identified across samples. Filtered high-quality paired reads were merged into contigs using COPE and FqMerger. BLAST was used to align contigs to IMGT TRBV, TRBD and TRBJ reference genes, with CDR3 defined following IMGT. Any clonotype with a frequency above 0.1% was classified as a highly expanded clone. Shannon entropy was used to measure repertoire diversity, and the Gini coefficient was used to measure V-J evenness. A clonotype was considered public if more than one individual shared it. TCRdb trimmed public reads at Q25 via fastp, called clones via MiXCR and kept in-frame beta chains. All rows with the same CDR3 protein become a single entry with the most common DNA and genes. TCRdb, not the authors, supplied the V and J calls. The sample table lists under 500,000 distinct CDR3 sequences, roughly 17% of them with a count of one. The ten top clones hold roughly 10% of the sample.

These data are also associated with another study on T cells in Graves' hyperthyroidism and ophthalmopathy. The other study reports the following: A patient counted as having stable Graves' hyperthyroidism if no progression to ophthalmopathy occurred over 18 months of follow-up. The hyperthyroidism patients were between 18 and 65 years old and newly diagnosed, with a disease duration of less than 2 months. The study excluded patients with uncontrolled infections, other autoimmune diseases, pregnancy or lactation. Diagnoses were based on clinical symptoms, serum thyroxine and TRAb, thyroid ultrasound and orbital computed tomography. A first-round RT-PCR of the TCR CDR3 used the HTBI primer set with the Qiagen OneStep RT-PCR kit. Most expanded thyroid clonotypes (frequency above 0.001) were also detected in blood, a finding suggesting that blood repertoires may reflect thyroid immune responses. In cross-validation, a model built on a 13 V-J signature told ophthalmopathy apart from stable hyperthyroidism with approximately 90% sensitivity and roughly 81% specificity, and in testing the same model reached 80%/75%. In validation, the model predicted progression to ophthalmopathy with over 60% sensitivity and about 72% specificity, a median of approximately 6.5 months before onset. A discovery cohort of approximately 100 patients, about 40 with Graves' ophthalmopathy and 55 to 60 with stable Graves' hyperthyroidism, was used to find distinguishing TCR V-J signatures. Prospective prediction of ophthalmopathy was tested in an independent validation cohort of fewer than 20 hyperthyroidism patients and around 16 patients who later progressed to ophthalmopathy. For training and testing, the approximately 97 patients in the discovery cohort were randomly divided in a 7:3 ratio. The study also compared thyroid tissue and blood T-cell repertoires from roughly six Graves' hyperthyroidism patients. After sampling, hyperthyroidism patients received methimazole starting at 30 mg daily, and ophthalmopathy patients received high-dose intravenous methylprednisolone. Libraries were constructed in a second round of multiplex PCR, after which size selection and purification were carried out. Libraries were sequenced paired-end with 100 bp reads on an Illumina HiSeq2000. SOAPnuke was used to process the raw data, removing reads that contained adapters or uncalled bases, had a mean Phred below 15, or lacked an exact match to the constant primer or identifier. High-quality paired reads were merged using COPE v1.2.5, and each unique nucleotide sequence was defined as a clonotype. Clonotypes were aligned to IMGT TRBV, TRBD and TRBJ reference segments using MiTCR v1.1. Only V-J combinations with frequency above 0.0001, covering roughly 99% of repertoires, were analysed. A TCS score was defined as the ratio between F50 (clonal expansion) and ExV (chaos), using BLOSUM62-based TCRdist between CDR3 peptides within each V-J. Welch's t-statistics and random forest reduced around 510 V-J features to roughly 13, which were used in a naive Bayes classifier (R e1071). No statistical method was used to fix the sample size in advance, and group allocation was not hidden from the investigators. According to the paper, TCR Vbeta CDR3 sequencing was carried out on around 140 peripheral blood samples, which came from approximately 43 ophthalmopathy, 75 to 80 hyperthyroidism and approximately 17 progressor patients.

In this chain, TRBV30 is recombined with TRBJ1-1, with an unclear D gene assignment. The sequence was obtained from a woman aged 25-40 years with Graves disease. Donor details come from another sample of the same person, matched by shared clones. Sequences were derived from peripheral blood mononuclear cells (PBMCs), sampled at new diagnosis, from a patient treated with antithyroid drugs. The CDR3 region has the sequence CAWSVRFTADTEAFF. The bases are TGTGCCTGGAGTGTAAGGTTTACGGCGGACACTGAAGCTTTCTTT.